A single sample is the source of the 10 T cell receptor beta chains below, sequenced in a study of blood T cell repertoires in COVID-19. TCRdb's copy holds only in-frame clones and misses some; the assay was immunoSEQ multiplex PCR. This table holds more than 250,000 clones, around 91% found once. The sequencing sample was made of PBMCs or T cells enriched from blood (not recorded which). The receptors were gathered from a woman between 18 and 30 years old with acute COVID-19.

The J gene is TRBJ2-7, the V gene TRBV2; maybe TRBD1 (5 bases). The CDR3 covers 15 residues. Germline CDR1 reads SNHLY; CDR2 reads FYNNEI. Trimming removed 5 bases at V and 2 bases at J, with 16 bases between. CDR3 protein: CASSLYQGLTYEQYF. CDR3 nucleotide sequence: TGTGCCAGCAGTTTATACCAGGGTCTCACCTACGAGCAGTACTTC.

This sequence joins TRBV13 and TRBJ2-3, with 7 bases matching TRBD2. The CDR3 totals 15 residues. Germline loops: CDR1 PRHDT, CDR2 FYEKMQ (reference sequence). Germline trimming cut 5 bases from V and 4 bases from J; bases unmatched to any gene: 9. CDR3 protein: CASSGRAETSDTQYF. The DNA of the CDR3 is TGTGCCAGCAGCGGGAGGGCCGAAACCTCAGATACGCAGTATTTT.

The chain is built from TRBV29-1 and TRBJ2-2; a possible D gene is TRBD2 (5 bases). Germline CDR1 is SQVTM and CDR2 is ANQGSEA. The germline V and J ends were trimmed by 4 bases and 5 bases, with 17 bases remaining between them. This CDR3 spans 15 amino acids. CDR3 region: CSVVLGLGGTGELFF. The CDR3 bases are TGCAGCGTTGTGTTAGGGCTAGGCGGGACCGGGGAGCTGTTTTTT.

V gene TRBV5-8 combines with J gene TRBJ2-3; D ambiguous. V lost 1 base and J lost 0, with 12 bases in between. The CDR3 runs to 16 residues. CDR1 SGHTS and CDR2 YDEGEE come from the germline V gene. DNA for the CDR3: TGTGCCAGCAGCTTGATTTTCGGTACTAGCACAGATACGCAGTATTTT. This translates into CASSLIFGTSTDTQYF.

The rearrangement uses TRBV4-1 and TRBJ1-5; D is possibly TRBD1 (6 bases). CDR3 length: 16 amino acids. Trimming stripped 8 bases from V and 2 bases from J, with 19 bases between. The V gene's germline CDR1 is MGHRA and CDR2 YSYEKL. The CDR3 spells CASGGAGDRGNQPQHF. CDR3 sequence (DNA): TGCGCCAGCGGGGGGGCTGGGGATAGGGGCAATCAGCCCCAGCATTTT.

The chain links TRBV5-5 to TRBJ1-3, with 10 bases fitting TRBD1. V shed 3 bases, J shed 1 base, and the junction held 7 bases outside the gene matches. The CDR3 is 17 residues long. Germline V lookup: CDR1 SGHKS, CDR2 YYEKEE (reference sequence). The CDR3 protein is CASSYLPGQGSGNTIYF. The CDR3 DNA reads as TGTGCCAGCAGCTATCTACCGGGACAGGGGTCTGGAAACACCATATATTTT.

V gene TRBV5-1 combines with J gene TRBJ1-1; 7 bases match TRBD1. V trimming: 2 bases; J trimming: 8 bases; junction bases outside the gene matches: 15. This CDR3 is 16 amino acids long. The germline gives CDR1 SGHRS, CDR2 YFSETQ. The CDR3 sequence is CASSFKVGDSTPEAFF. The CDR3 DNA follows: TGCGCCAGCAGCTTTAAAGTTGGGGACAGCACACCGGAAGCTTTCTTT.

This rearrangement joins TRBV12-3 or TRBV12-4 to TRBJ1-1; D is uncertain. Trimming stripped 6 bases from V and 4 bases from J, with 12 bases between. This CDR3 spans 13 amino acids. The DNA of the CDR3 is TGTGCCAGCAGCCCAGACGGGGTCACTGAAGCTTTCTTT. This encodes CASSPDGVTEAFF.

V and J are TRBV7-9 and TRBJ1-5, with D unresolved. The ends were cut back, 10 bases at V and 4 bases at J, with 11 bases in the middle. This CDR3 spans 12 amino acids. CDR1 is SEHNR and CDR2 is FQNEAQ in the germline V gene (reference sequence). Written as DNA, the CDR3 is TGTGCCATCCAGGCCGCAAATCAGCCCCAGCATTTT. Translation gives CAIQAANQPQHF. The full variable domain, rest sourced from reference TRBV7-9 and TRBJ1-5, is DTGVSQNPRHKITKRGQNVTFRCDPISEHNRLYWYRQTLGQGPEFLTYFQNEAQLEKSRLLSDRFSAERPKGSFSTLEIQRTEQGDSAMYLCAIQAANQPQHFGDGTRLSIL.

The chain couples TRBV19 to TRBJ2-7; D not certain. CDR1 is LNHDA, CDR2 SQIVND, per germline (reference sequence). V was cut by 0 bases and J by 4 bases, with 7 bases left in between. The CDR3 sequence is 13 residues long. CDR3: CASSIDPGYEQYF. The CDR3 DNA reads as TGTGCCAGTAGTATAGACCCCGGGTACGAGCAGTACTTC.